This TCR beta chain was recorded in a study of blood T cell repertoires in COVID-19. Using immunoSEQ multiplex PCR, the repertoire was profiled, and TCRdb retains in-frame clones only, with some absent. The sample includes fewer than 200,000 clones, around 90% seen only once; the top ten take more than 8.5%. Looked up from germline, CDR1 is SGDLS and CDR2 is YYNGEE. The CDR3 length is 15 residues. The V gene lost 0 bases and the J gene lost 4 bases, with 12 bases spanning the gap. Assignments of participants to cohorts depended upon their own reported clinical history. The TCR originated in a young woman who had recovered from COVID-19. The chain combines TRBV9 with TRBJ2-3; D not certain. The sample comprised PBMCs or T cells enriched from blood (not recorded which). Written as DNA, the CDR3 is TGTGCCAGCAGCGTAGGCGGCCCACTCTCAGATACGCAGTATTTT. It codes for CASSVGGPLSDTQYF.